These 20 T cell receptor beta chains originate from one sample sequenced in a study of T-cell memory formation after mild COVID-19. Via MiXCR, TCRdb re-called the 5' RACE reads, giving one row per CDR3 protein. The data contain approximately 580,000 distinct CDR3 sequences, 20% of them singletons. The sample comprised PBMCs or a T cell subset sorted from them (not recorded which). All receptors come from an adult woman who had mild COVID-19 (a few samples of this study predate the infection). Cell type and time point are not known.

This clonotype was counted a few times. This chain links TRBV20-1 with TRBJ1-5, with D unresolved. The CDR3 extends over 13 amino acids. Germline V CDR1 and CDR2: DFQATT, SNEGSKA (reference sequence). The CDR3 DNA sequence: TGCAGCGCCGAGGGCAGACACAATCAGCCCCAGCATTTT. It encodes CSAEGRHNQPQHF.

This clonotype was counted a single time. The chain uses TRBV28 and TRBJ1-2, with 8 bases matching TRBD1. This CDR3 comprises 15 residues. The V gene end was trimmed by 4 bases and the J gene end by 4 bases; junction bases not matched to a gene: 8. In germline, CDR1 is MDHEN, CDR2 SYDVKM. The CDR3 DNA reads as TGTGCCAGCAGTTCCCCCTCGGGACAGGTCTATGGCTACACCTTC. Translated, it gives CASSSPSGQVYGYTF.

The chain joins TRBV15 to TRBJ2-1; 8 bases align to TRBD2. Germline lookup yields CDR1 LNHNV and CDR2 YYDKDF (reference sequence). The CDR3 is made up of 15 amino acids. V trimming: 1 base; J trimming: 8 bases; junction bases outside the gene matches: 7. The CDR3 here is CATSRASGSDYEQFF. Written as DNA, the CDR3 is TGTGCCACCAGCAGAGCGAGCGGGAGTGACTATGAGCAGTTCTTC.

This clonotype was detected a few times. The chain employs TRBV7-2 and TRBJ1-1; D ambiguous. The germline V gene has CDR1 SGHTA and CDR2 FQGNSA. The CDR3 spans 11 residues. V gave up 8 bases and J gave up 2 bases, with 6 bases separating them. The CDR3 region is CASGFNTEAFF. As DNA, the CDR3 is TGTGCCAGCGGGTTCAACACTGAAGCTTTCTTT.

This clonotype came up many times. CDR3 coding DNA: TGTGCCAGCAGCCTAGGGGTCGACATCCTGGGTCCCCTTGAGCTGTTTTTT. Translation: CASSLGVDILGPLELFF. The chain combines TRBV12-3 or TRBV12-4 with TRBJ2-2; a possible D gene is TRBD1 (5 bases). The V gene lost 6 bases and the J gene lost 11 bases, with 28 bases spanning the gap. CDR3 length: 17 amino acids.

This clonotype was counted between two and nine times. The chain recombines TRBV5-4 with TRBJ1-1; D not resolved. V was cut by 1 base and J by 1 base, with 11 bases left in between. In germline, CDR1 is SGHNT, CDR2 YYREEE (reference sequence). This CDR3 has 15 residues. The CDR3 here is CASSLRRRGNTEAFF. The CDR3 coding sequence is TGTGCCAGCAGCTTGAGGCGTCGTGGGAACACTGAAGCTTTCTTT.

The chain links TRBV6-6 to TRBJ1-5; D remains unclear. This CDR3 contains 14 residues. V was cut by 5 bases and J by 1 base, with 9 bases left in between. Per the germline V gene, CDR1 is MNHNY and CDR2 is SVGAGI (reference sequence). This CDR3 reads CASSHGESNQPQHF. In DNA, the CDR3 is TGTGCCAGCAGTCACGGGGAGAGCAATCAGCCCCAGCATTTT.

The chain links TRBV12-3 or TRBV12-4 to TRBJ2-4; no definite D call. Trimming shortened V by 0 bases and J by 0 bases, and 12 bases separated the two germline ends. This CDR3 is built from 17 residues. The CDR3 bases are TGTGCCAGCAGTTTAGCTGCAGAAAGAAAAGCCAAAAACATTCAGTACTTC. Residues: CASSLAAERKAKNIQYF.

The CDR3 DNA is TGTGCCAGCAGCCTTGGACTAGCGGGAGATTCGTTCTTC. Protein product: CASSLGLAGDSFF. V is TRBV7-9 and J is TRBJ2-1; 13 nucleotides match TRBD2. CDR1 SEHNR and CDR2 FQNEAQ come from the germline V gene (reference sequence). The CDR3 runs 13 residues. J gave up 15 bases and V 5 bases, and 7 bases lay outside the gene matches.

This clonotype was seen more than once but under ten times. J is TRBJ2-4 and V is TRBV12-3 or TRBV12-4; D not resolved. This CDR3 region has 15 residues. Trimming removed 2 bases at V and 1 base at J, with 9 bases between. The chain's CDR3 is CASSLLPRAKNIQYF. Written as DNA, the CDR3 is TGTGCCAGCAGTTTATTGCCGAGGGCCAAAAACATTCAGTACTTC.

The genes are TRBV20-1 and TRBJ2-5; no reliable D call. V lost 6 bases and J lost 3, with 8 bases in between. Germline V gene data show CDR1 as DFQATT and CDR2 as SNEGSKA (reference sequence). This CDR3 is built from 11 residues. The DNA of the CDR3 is TGCAGTGCCGCTAAGGAAGAGACCCAGTACTTC. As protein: CSAAKEETQYF.

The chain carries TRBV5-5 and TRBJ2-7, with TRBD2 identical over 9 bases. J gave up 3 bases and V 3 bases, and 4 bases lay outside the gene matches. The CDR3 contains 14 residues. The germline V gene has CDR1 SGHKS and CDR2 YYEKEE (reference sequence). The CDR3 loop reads CASSWTSVDYEQYF. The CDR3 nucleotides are TGTGCCAGCAGCTGGACTAGCGTAGACTACGAGCAGTACTTC.

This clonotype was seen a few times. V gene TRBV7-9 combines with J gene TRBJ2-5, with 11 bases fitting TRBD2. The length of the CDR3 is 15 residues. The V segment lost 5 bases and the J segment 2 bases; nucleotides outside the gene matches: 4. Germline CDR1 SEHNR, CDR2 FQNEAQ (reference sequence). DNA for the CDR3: TGTGCCAGCAGCACTGGGACTAGCGGACAAGAGACCCAGTACTTC. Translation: CASSTGTSGQETQYF.

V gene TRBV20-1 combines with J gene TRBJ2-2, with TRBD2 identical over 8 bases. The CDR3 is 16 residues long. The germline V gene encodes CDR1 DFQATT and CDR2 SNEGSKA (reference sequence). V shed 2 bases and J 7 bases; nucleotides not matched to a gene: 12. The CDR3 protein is CSARPQGLARGGELFF. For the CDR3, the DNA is TGCAGTGCTAGACCACAAGGACTAGCTCGGGGCGGGGAGCTGTTTTTT.

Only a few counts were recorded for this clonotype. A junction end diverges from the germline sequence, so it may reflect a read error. In nucleotides, the CDR3 is TGTGCTAGCAGCTTACTAGCGGGAGTCGGCGCTCAGACCCAGTACTTC. It encodes CASSLLAGVGAQTQYF. This chain uses TRBV7-7 with TRBJ2-5; TRBD2 matches 11 bases. The CDR3 covers 16 residues. Per germline, CDR1 SSHAT and CDR2 FNYEAQ (reference sequence).

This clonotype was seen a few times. The CDR3 bases are TGTGCCAGCAGTTCCCGCCGTGGCTACACCTTC. Its translation: CASSSRRGYTF. The chain uses TRBV12-3 or TRBV12-4 and TRBJ1-2; D is ambiguous. The CDR3 has 11 amino acids. V was trimmed by 4 bases and J by 7 bases, leaving 7 bases between them.

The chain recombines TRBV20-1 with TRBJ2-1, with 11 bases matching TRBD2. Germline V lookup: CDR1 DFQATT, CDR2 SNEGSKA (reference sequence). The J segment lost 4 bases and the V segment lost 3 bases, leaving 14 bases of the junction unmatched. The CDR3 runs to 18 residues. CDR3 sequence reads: CSARGLADPNRVYNEQFF. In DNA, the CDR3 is TGCAGTGCTAGGGGACTAGCGGACCCGAACCGCGTGTACAATGAGCAGTTCTTC.

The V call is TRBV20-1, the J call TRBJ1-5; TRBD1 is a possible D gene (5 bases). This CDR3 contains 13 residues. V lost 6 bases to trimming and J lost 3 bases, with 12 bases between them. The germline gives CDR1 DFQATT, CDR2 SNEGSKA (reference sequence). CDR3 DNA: TGCAGTGCCATGGGGGACCCCAATCAGCCCCAGCATTTT. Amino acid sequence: CSAMGDPNQPQHF.

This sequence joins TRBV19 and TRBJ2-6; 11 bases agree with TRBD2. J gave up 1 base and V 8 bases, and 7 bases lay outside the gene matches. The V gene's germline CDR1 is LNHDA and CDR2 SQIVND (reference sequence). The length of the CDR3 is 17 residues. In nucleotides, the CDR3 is TGTGCCAGTGACGGACTAGCGGGCGATTCTGGGGCCAACGTCCTGACTTTC. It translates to CASDGLAGDSGANVLTF.

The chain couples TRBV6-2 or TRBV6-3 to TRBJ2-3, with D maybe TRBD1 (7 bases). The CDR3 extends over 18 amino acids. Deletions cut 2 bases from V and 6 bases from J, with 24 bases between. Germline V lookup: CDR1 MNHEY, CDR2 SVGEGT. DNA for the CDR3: TGTGCCAGCAGTTACAGCCCGGTGAGAGAGGAGGGGGCGGATACGCAGTATTTT. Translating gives CASSYSPVREEGADTQYF.